Sequencing of this T cell receptor (beta chain) was carried out in a study of blood T cell repertoires in COVID-19. Study-level background: Samples came from the United States, Italy and Spain, spanning acute and convalescent COVID-19. T cells, B-cell-depleted T cells, or PBMCs supplied cDNA or gDNA.

In the authors' methods: Reference gene primer amplification in the assay estimated nucleated cell counts. TCRdb keeps only in-frame clones here, not all; method: immunoSEQ multiplex PCR. That table supplies the V and J calls and clone size; D and trimming were determined from the DNA. The sample has 300,000 to 400,000 clones, approximately 90% seen once. This TCR was recovered from a young woman who had recovered from COVID-19. The sample was peripheral blood.

The CDR3 DNA reads TGTGCCAGCAGTGAATCGAACAGGGCGGATGGCTACACCTTC. Residues: CASSESNRADGYTF. The chain has TRBV6-1 and TRBJ1-2; the D gene is possibly TRBD1 (6 bases). With 2 bases removed from V and 6 bases from J, the gap between germline ends came to 13 bases. The length of the CDR3 is 14 residues. Germline values: CDR1 MNHNS, CDR2 SASEGT.